The clone carrying this T cell receptor beta chain appeared many times. The antigen remains undetermined. Time point meaning: healthy volunteer bleed at 6 weeks. The authors extracted total RNA from unfractionated whole blood. These data belong to a study of human T cells and chemical hapten exposure. Study-wide findings and caveats: There was no change with DPC sensitization in TCRs above 1 in 1000 frequency.

Library construction involved attaching unique molecular identifiers to individual cDNA molecules, which allowed quantitative, reproducible TCR counting. TCRdb fed the RACE reads into MiXCR, producing one record per CDR3 protein. The sample yields fewer than 100,000 distinct CDR3 sequences, approximately 8.6% seen once. The germline CDR1 and CDR2 sequences are SEHNR and FQNEAQ (reference sequence). This CDR3 region has 14 residues. V gave up 5 bases and J gave up 5 bases, with 12 bases separating them. The specimen sequenced was whole blood. This TCR came from a female donor in good health. Some clones in this sample may be carry-over from other donors' samples. The gene calls are TRBV7-9 and TRBJ1-4; D gene unclear. CDR3 nucleotides: TGTGCCAGCAGCCTTCTGCCCCGCAATGAAAAACTGTTTTTT. The encoded protein is CASSLLPRNEKLFF.